These T cell receptor beta chains were read from a single sample in a study of CD8+CD57+ T cells in acquired aplastic anemia. TCRdb called the reads again in MiXCR, with one record for every CDR3 protein. The data show just over 150,000 distinct CDR3 sequences, 45% to 50% seen once. Sequencing was done on a sample of sorted CD4+, CD8+, or CD8+CD57+ T cells (not recorded which) from PBMCs. The origin of the receptors is a human donor with aplastic anemia. The CDR3 runs from the conserved cysteine through the conserved F or W. D genes are given only for firm matches. Clone sizes are given selectively: once, few, many, or a class where the clone is expanded.

abundance: NA
d_gene: NA
v_gene: TRBV7-3
j_gene: TRBJ1-1
CDR3aa: CASSLTHTWDTEAFF
CDR3nt: TGTGCCAGCAGCTTAACGCATACCTGGGACACTGAAGCTTTCTTT

abundance: few
d_gene: NA
v_gene: TRBV27
j_gene: TRBJ2-3
CDR3aa: CASRWAGTDTQYF
CDR3nt: TGTGCCAGCAGGTGGGCAGGCACAGATACGCAGTATTTT

abundance: few
d_gene: TRBD1
v_gene: TRBV30
j_gene: TRBJ2-1
CDR3aa: CAWSGQGSNEQFF
CDR3nt: TGTGCCTGGAGTGGACAGGGTTCCAATGAGCAGTTCTTC

abundance: many
d_gene: TRBD1
v_gene: TRBV6-5
j_gene: TRBJ2-1
CDR3aa: CASSPGTANNEQFF
CDR3nt: TGTGCCAGCAGCCCCGGGACAGCCAACAATGAGCAGTTCTTC

abundance: NA
d_gene: NA
v_gene: TRBV4-1
j_gene: TRBJ2-5
CDR3aa: CASSQAPMETQYF
CDR3nt: TGCGCCAGCAGCCAAGCCCCAATGGAGACCCAGTACTTC

abundance: NA
d_gene: TRBD1
v_gene: TRBV20-1
j_gene: TRBJ2-7
CDR3aa: CSADRGEQYF
CDR3nt: TGCAGTGCTGACAGGGGCGAGCAGTACTTC

abundance: many
d_gene: NA
v_gene: TRBV19
j_gene: TRBJ2-5
CDR3aa: CASPGGAPQETQYF
CDR3nt: TGTGCCAGCCCCGGAGGAGCCCCTCAAGAGACCCAGTACTTC

abundance: NA
d_gene: TRBD1
v_gene: TRBV11-1
j_gene: TRBJ1-2
CDR3aa: CASSSDRDRGVYGYTF
CDR3nt: TGTGCCAGCAGCTCGGACCGGGACAGGGGAGTCTATGGCTACACCTTC

abundance: few
d_gene: NA
v_gene: TRBV4-1
j_gene: TRBJ2-2
CDR3aa: CASSPPPGEGTGELFF
CDR3nt: TGCGCCAGCAGCCCACCGCCGGGGGAAGGCACCGGGGAGCTGTTTTTT

abundance: many
d_gene: NA
v_gene: TRBV5-6
j_gene: TRBJ2-7
CDR3aa: CASSLVARSSYEQYF
CDR3nt: TGTGCCAGCAGCTTGGTTGCCCGGAGTTCGTACGAGCAGTACTTC

abundance: many
d_gene: TRBD1
v_gene: TRBV7-3
j_gene: TRBJ1-1
CDR3aa: CASSHDRANEAFF
CDR3nt: TGTGCCAGCAGCCACGACAGGGCGAATGAAGCTTTCTTT

abundance: many
d_gene: NA
v_gene: TRBV19
j_gene: TRBJ2-1
CDR3aa: CASSVKRNEQFF
CDR3nt: TGTGCCAGTTCGGTTAAGCGCAATGAGCAGTTCTTC

abundance: few
d_gene: TRBD2
v_gene: TRBV7-3
j_gene: TRBJ2-1
CDR3aa: CASSPGTSHSYNEQFF
CDR3nt: TGTGCCAGCAGCCCCGGGACTAGCCACTCCTACAATGAGCAGTTCTTC

abundance: many
d_gene: NA
v_gene: TRBV19
j_gene: TRBJ2-7
CDR3aa: CASSMASWGQHEQYF
CDR3nt: TGTGCCAGTAGTATGGCTAGCTGGGGCCAGCACGAGCAGTACTTC

abundance: NA
d_gene: NA
v_gene: TRBV2
j_gene: TRBJ2-1
CDR3aa: CASSYSGAVSEQFF
CDR3nt: TGTGCCAGCAGTTACTCTGGGGCAGTAAGTGAGCAGTTCTTC

abundance: NA
d_gene: NA
v_gene: TRBV12-3/TRBV12-4
j_gene: TRBJ1-6
CDR3aa: CASSFGGGQSSYNSPLHF
CDR3nt: TGTGCCAGCAGTTTCGGGGGCGGCCAGAGCTCCTATAATTCACCCCTCCACTTT

abundance: many
d_gene: TRBD2
v_gene: TRBV10-3
j_gene: TRBJ2-7
CDR3aa: CAINPGLAGGNEQYF
CDR3nt: TGTGCCATCAACCCGGGACTAGCGGGAGGGAACGAGCAGTACTTC